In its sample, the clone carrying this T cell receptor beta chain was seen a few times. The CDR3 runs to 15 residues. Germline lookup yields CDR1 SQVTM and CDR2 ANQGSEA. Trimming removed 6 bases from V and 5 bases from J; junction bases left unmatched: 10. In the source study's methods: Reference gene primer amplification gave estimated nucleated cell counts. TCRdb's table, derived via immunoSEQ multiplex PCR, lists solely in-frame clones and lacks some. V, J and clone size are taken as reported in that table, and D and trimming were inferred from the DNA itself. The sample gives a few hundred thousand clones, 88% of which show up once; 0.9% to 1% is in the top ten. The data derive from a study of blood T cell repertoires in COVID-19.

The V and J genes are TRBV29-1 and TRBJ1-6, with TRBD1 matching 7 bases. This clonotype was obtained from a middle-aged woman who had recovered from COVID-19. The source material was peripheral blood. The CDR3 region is CSVRTGPIDNSPLHF. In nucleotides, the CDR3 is TGCAGCGTCAGGACAGGCCCTATAGATAATTCACCCCTCCACTTT.